The text below deals with one T cell receptor (beta chain). Its specificity is not known. CDR3 length equals 13 residues. Germline V gives CDR1 PRHDT, CDR2 FYEKMQ (reference sequence). V was clipped by 7 bases and J by 6 bases, with 12 bases between them. The time point: peripheral blood 6 weeks after treatment start. The data derive from a study of PD-L1 blockade in urothelial cancer. Study as a whole: Most patients, about 85% of the roughly 30, were males with bladder-origin cancer. Treatment start was followed by blood analysis at 3 weeks (second dose) and again at 6 weeks. T cell content in blood samples showed a median of 141,255.

Study-level findings and limits: Survival was better when pretreatment blood TCR clonality fell below the median.

Profiled with immunoSEQ multiplex PCR; TCRdb holds only in-frame clones, not every one. The sample has roughly 76,000 clones, more than 85% seen once. The V call is TRBV13, the J call TRBJ2-2, with D unclear. The sequencing here drew on PBMCs, taken around atezolizumab (anti-PD-L1) treatment. The sequence was obtained from a woman of 80 years or more with urothelial cancer. CDR3 residues: CASTQSRSGELFF. The CDR3 DNA is TGTGCCAGCACCCAAAGCAGGTCCGGGGAGCTGTTTTTT.